This T cell receptor (beta chain) originates from a study of CD8 T cells in ankylosing spondylitis. About this clonotype: Its antigen is currently unknown.

Study results and caveats: Disease-linked clones reportedly showed significant enrichment in matched ankylosing spondylitis synovial fluid. Ankylosing spondylitis blood appeared to carry a characteristic TCR beta motif of roughly eight highly homologous variants. Disease-linked clones, CD8+, were relatively rare in peripheral blood. Past studies reported some motif variants in reactive arthritis synovial fluid and blood.

TCRdb re-analysed the 5' RACE reads in MiXCR, keeping a single row per CDR3 protein. Here the sample spans over 400,000 distinct CDR3 sequences, 25% to 30% being singletons. The CDR3 totals 16 residues. CDR1 SGHVS and CDR2 FQNEAQ come from the germline V gene. Trimming removed 4 bases from V and 1 base from J; junction bases left unmatched: 3. The J gene is TRBJ2-2, the V gene TRBV7-8; 10 bases map to TRBD2. This receptor was identified in a male donor with ankylosing spondylitis. The source material was blood, either unsorted or a sorted T cell fraction (not recorded which). Written as DNA, the CDR3 is TGTGCCAGCAGCTCTAGGACTAGCGGGAACACCGGGGAGCTGTTTTTT. It codes for CASSSRTSGNTGELFF.